These 24 T cell receptor beta chains were sequenced from one sample in a study of T cells after yellow fever vaccination. TCRdb reprocessed the 5' RACE reads with MiXCR, giving one entry per CDR3 protein. Seen here are a few hundred thousand distinct CDR3 sequences, about 9.5% observed once, and the top ten hold under 20%. Material: PBMCs, obtained on the day of the first yellow fever vaccination. These receptors came from a man aged 18 to 30 who received the YFV17D yellow fever vaccine.

This chain uses TRBV6-1 with TRBJ2-1; 7 nucleotides match TRBD1. The CDR3 runs 18 residues. The V and J ends lost 8 bases and 9 bases, in that order; junction bases with no gene match: 25. The germline CDR1 and CDR2 sequences are MNHNS and SASEGT. In DNA form, the CDR3 reads TGTGCCAGCGCTCTCTATCCGGCGACAGGGCGCGCAAATGGTGAGCAGTTCTTC. Encoded protein: CASALYPATGRANGEQFF.

This clonotype was counted between two and nine times. J is TRBJ2-7 and V is TRBV5-1; TRBD1 is a possible D gene (6 bases). The V gene lost 5 bases and the J gene lost 2 bases, with 14 bases spanning the gap. The CDR3 covers 14 residues. The germline CDR1 and CDR2 sequences are SGHRS and YFSETQ. The CDR3 DNA is TGCGCCAGCAGTCCAGGGGAAGGGACCTACGAGCAGTACTTC. Translating it yields CASSPGEGTYEQYF.

The CDR3 bases are TGCGCCAGCAGCCATGGCCGGCAGGCCGGTGAAAAACTGTTTTTT. Protein sequence: CASSHGRQAGEKLFF. The chain employs TRBV4-3 and TRBJ1-4; D gene uncertain. V lost 3 bases, J lost 7 bases, and 15 bases lay in between. The CDR3 length is 15 residues. Germline CDR1 LGHNA, CDR2 YSLEER.

V gene TRBV7-3 combines with J gene TRBJ1-1; 10 positions match TRBD1. Germline-derived CDR1 and CDR2 are SGHTA and FQGTGA. With V trimmed by 5 bases and J by 1 base, 4 bases remained unmatched. This CDR3 has 15 residues. DNA for the CDR3: TGTGCCAGCAGCGTAGGACAGGGGGAGAACACTGAAGCTTTCTTT. Translating gives CASSVGQGENTEAFF. Using reference TRBV7-3 and TRBJ1-1 for the parts outside the CDR3, the full variable domain is GAGVSQTPSNKVTEKGKYVELRCDPISGHTALYWYRQSLGQGPEFLIYFQGTGAADDSGLPNDRFFAVRPEGSVSTLKIQRTERGDSAVYLCASSVGQGENTEAFFGQGTRLTVV.

This clonotype was observed at least ten times. The V gene is TRBV12-3 or TRBV12-4, the J gene TRBJ1-1; D might be TRBD1 (6 bases). The CDR3 is made up of 13 amino acids. With 7 bases removed from V and 4 bases from J, the gap between germline ends came to 13 bases. The CDR3 reads CASTKTGLTEAFF. CDR3 in DNA: TGTGCCAGCACTAAGACAGGCCTCACTGAAGCTTTCTTT.

This chain uses TRBV4-3 with TRBJ2-3; D may be TRBD2 (7 bases). CDR3 size: 16 residues. V gave up 0 bases and J gave up 4 bases, with 14 bases separating them. The germline gives CDR1 LGHNA, CDR2 YSLEER. CDR3 DNA sequence: TGCGCCAGCAGCCAAGAGTTCGCGGGGGCGCCAGATACGCAGTATTTT. It yields the protein CASSQEFAGAPDTQYF.

J is TRBJ1-2 and V is TRBV9; a weak D match, TRBD1 (5 bases). The V end was cut by 4 bases, the J end by 4 bases, with 17 bases between. Germline CDR1 reads SGDLS; CDR2 reads YYNGEE. The CDR3 length is 15 residues. The CDR3 DNA sequence: TGTGCCAGCAGCCCGAACGTTGGTGGGACCTATGGCTACACCTTC. Its translation is CASSPNVGGTYGYTF.

As for this clonotype: At one boundary the junction diverges from the germline segment, which might be a read error. The V gene is TRBV3-1, the J gene TRBJ2-5; 7 bases map to TRBD2. The CDR3 contains 15 residues. Germline CDR1 and CDR2: LGHDT and YNNKEL (reference sequence). The CDR3 here is CATSQRLAAGETQYF. CDR3 DNA sequence: TGTGCCACCAGCCAACGACTAGCTGCTGGAGAGACCCAGTACTTC.

This clonotype was observed at least ten times. The chain has TRBV11-2 and TRBJ1-1; D remains unclear. The CDR3 extends over 16 amino acids. CDR1 and CDR2 (germline): SGHAT, FQNNGV. Trimming left V 0 bases short and J 1 base short, with 12 bases between. This CDR3 reads CASSLEWRLKNTEAFF. The DNA for the CDR3 is TGTGCCAGCAGCTTAGAATGGCGCCTAAAGAACACTGAAGCTTTCTTT.

The V gene is TRBV3-1, the J gene TRBJ1-2; 8 nucleotides match TRBD1. J gave up 7 bases and V 1 base, and 2 bases lay outside the gene matches. The CDR3 loop spans 13 amino acids. Germline V gives CDR1 LGHDT, CDR2 YNNKEL (reference sequence). The CDR3 DNA reads TGTGCCAGCAGCCAAGGACAGGGGTTTGGCTACACCTTC. Translating gives CASSQGQGFGYTF.

This clonotype was detected ten times or more. CDR3 sequence (DNA): TGTGCCAGCTCACCCGCCGGAACAGGGGCCTTGTACGAGCAGTACGTC. It translates to CASSPAGTGALYEQYV. The chain is built from TRBV18 and TRBJ2-7, with TRBD1 matching over 7 bases. The CDR3 totals 16 residues. After removal of 3 bases from V and 4 bases from J, the junction contained 12 bases not matched to a gene. Germline V CDR1 and CDR2: KGHSH, LQKENI.

A few counts support this clonotype. The chain uses TRBV19 and TRBJ1-1, with a possible D match to TRBD1 (5 bases). Germline-derived CDR1 and CDR2 are LNHDA and SQIVND (reference sequence). V gave up 9 bases and J gave up 0 bases, with 11 bases separating them. The CDR3 extends over 13 amino acids. The CDR3 protein is CASRGTVNTEAFF. DNA for the CDR3: TGTGCCAGCCGAGGGACGGTGAACACTGAAGCTTTCTTT. Complete variable domain (other parts from reference TRBV19 and TRBJ1-1): DGGITQSPKYLFRKEGQNVTLSCEQNLNHDAMYWYRQDPGQGLRLIYYSQIVNDFQKGDIAEGYSVSREKKESFPLTVTSAQKNPTAFYLCASRGTVNTEAFFGQGTRLTVV.

The gene calls are TRBV4-3 and TRBJ2-5, with 8 bases matching TRBD2. The junction had 5 bases not matched to a gene; V was cut back by 0 bases and J by 5 bases. Germline CDR1 LGHNA, CDR2 YSLEER. This CDR3 has 15 residues. In DNA form, the CDR3 reads TGCGCCAGCAGCCAAGAGGCGCGGGGGGCGGAGACCCAGTACTTC. Translated: CASSQEARGAETQYF.

This clonotype turned up a few times. This chain links TRBV4-2 with TRBJ1-1, with D perhaps matching TRBD1 (5 bases). The CDR3 extends over 14 amino acids. Germline values: CDR1 LGHNA, CDR2 YNFKEQ. Trimming removed 1 base at V and 4 bases at J, with 10 bases between. The CDR3 spells CASSQVGGSTEAFF. CDR3 sequence (DNA): TGTGCCAGCAGCCAAGTTGGGGGGTCCACTGAAGCTTTCTTT.

This clonotype was seen a handful of times. The rearrangement uses TRBV10-3 and TRBJ2-3; TRBD1 is a possible D gene (5 bases). Germline V gene lookup returns CDR1 ENHRY and CDR2 SYGVKD. The CDR3 covers 14 residues. V was trimmed by 6 bases and J by 5 bases, leaving 15 bases between them. The CDR3 sequence is CAIRPQGSLDTQYF. Here the CDR3 DNA reads TGTGCCATCAGGCCCCAGGGATCCTTAGATACGCAGTATTTT.

The chain has TRBV6-2 or TRBV6-3 and TRBJ2-6; D might be TRBD1 or TRBD2, each matching 5 bases. Germline values: CDR1 MNHEY, CDR2 SVGEGT. V was clipped by 1 base and J by 0 bases, with 19 bases between them. The CDR3 runs 20 residues. As DNA, the CDR3 is TGTGCCAGCAGTTACTGGTGGTCGGGGCGGCACTTCTCTGGGGCCAACGTCCTGACTTTC. Translating gives CASSYWWSGRHFSGANVLTF.

The V call is TRBV3-1, the J call TRBJ2-5; D gene ambiguous. The V gene lost 0 bases and the J gene lost 5 bases, with 7 bases spanning the gap. The CDR3 spans 13 residues. Germline V gives CDR1 LGHDT, CDR2 YNNKEL (reference sequence). In DNA form, the CDR3 reads TGTGCCAGCAGCCAAGAGGTCGGTGAGACCCAGTACTTC. Its translation: CASSQEVGETQYF.

In this sample, this clonotype turned up a few times. This chain uses TRBV27 with TRBJ1-6; D gene ambiguous. CDR1 is MNHEY, CDR2 SMNVEV, per germline (reference sequence). The CDR3 contains 15 residues. V was pared by 3 bases and J by 7 bases, with 13 bases between. CDR3 nucleotides: TGTGCCAGCAGTTTTAGCCAGGCCTGGAATTCACCCCTCCACTTT. Residues: CASSFSQAWNSPLHF.

This clonotype was seen ten or more times. This sequence joins TRBV7-2 and TRBJ2-1; D call uncertain. Deletions cut 1 base from V and 6 bases from J, with 4 bases between. Looked up from germline, CDR1 is SGHTA and CDR2 is FQGNSA. The CDR3 totals 12 residues. CDR3 loop: CASSLGINEQFF. CDR3 nucleotides: TGTGCCAGCAGCTTAGGCATCAATGAGCAGTTCTTC.

This chain's CDR3 is CSARASPGTASEAFF. The CDR3 coding sequence is TGCAGTGCTAGGGCGAGCCCAGGGACAGCTAGTGAAGCTTTCTTT. The gene calls are TRBV20-1 and TRBJ1-1; 7 bases line up with TRBD1. V shed 3 bases, J shed 7 bases, and the junction held 14 bases outside the gene matches. Germline loops: CDR1 DFQATT, CDR2 SNEGSKA (reference sequence). CDR3 length: 15 amino acids.

This clonotype was detected a few times. The chain couples TRBV18 to TRBJ2-3; 9 positions match TRBD1. The germline CDR1 and CDR2 sequences are KGHSH and LQKENI. CDR3 length: 18 amino acids. With 4 bases clipped from V and 2 bases from J, the junction kept 13 bases outside the gene matches. The CDR3 sequence is CASSRLPGQGGSTDTQYF. For the CDR3, the DNA is TGTGCCAGCTCACGCCTACCGGGACAGGGAGGTTCCACAGATACGCAGTATTTT.

The rearrangement links TRBV7-9 to TRBJ2-3; 8 nucleotides match TRBD2. The J segment lost 3 bases and the V segment lost 3 bases, leaving 8 bases of the junction unmatched. Germline loops: CDR1 SEHNR, CDR2 FQNEAQ (reference sequence). The CDR3 has 16 amino acids. The CDR3 nucleotides are TGTGCCAGCAGCTTCCCGACGGGGGGGCCGACAGATACGCAGTATTTT. Translated, it gives CASSFPTGGPTDTQYF.

This clonotype was observed many times. The chain carries TRBV10-3 and TRBJ2-7; D might be TRBD1 (5 bases). The CDR3 covers 14 residues. V lost 3 bases, J lost 0 bases, and 9 bases lay in between. The V gene's germline CDR1 is ENHRY and CDR2 SYGVKD. The CDR3 sequence is CAISERGSSYEQYF. CDR3 DNA: TGTGCCATCAGTGAAAGGGGTAGCTCCTACGAGCAGTACTTC.

This clonotype was seen at least ten times. The V gene is TRBV24-1, the J gene TRBJ2-3; D unresolved. This CDR3 contains 16 residues. The V gene's germline CDR1 is KGHDR and CDR2 SFDVKD. Trimming took 5 bases from V and 4 from J, leaving 18 bases between them. The CDR3 region has the DNA TGTGCCACCAGTGCTACCCCGGCAGGAAAATCAGATACGCAGTATTTT. Residues: CATSATPAGKSDTQYF.